The clone carrying this T cell receptor beta chain has more than one count but fewer than ten. Compared with germline, one end of the junction differs, possibly owing to a read error. The CDR3 length is 15 residues. The germline V gene encodes CDR1 SGHRS and CDR2 YFSETQ. This entry belongs to a study of neurological immune-mediated disorders. MiXCR was run by TCRdb on the 5' RACE reads, yielding one entry per CDR3 protein. The sample holds approximately 51,000 distinct CDR3 sequences, around 3.5% seen once. The source material was PBMCs. The clonotype originates from a man aged 40-49 years with multiple sclerosis. The chain combines TRBV5-1 with TRBJ1-5; weak D call: TRBD1 (5 bases). CDR3 loop: CASSLDQGLGQPQNF. In DNA, the CDR3 is TGCGCCAGCAGCTTGGATCAGGGTTTGGGCCAGCCCCAGAATTTT.